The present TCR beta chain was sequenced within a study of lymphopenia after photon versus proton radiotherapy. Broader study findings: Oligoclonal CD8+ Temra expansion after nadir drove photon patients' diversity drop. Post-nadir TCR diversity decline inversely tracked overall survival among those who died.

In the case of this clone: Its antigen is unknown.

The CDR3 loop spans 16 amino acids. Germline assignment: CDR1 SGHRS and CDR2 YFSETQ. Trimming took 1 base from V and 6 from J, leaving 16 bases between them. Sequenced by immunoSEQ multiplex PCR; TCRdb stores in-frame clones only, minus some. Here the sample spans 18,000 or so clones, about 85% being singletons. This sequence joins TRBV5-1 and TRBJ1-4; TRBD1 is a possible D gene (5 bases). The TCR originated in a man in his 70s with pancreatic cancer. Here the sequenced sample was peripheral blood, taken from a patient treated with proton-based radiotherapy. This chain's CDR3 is CASSLTSGTRDEKLFF. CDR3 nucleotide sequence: TGCGCCAGCAGCTTGACGTCCGGGACTAGGGATGAAAAACTGTTTTTT.